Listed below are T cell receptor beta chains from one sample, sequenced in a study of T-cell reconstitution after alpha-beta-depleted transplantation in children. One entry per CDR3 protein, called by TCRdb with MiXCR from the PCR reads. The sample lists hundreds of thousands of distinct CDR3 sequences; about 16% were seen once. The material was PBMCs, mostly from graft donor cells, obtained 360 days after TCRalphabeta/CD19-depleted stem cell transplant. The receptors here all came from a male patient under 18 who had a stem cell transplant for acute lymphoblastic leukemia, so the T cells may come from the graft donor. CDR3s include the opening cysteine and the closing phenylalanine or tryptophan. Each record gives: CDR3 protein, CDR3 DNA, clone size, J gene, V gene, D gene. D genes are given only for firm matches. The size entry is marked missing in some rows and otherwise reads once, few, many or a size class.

CDR3aa: CATSGLGGPDTQYF
CDR3nt: TGTGCCACCAGCGGTCTCGGGGGGCCAGATACGCAGTATTTT
abundance: few
j_gene: TRBJ2-3
v_gene: TRBV15
d_gene: .

CDR3aa: CASSETGGSYNEQFF
CDR3nt: TGTGCCAGCAGTGAAACGGGAGGATCCTACAATGAGCAGTTCTTC
abundance: few
j_gene: TRBJ2-1
v_gene: TRBV6-4
d_gene: TRBD2

CDR3aa: CASSLRYSEGDEQYF
CDR3nt: TGCGCCAGCAGCTTGAGGTACTCGGAGGGCGACGAGCAGTACTTC
abundance: few
j_gene: TRBJ2-7
v_gene: TRBV5-1
d_gene: .

CDR3aa: CASRRTDSNQPQHF
CDR3nt: TGTGCCAGCAGGCGGACGGATAGCAATCAGCCCCAGCATTTT
abundance: few
j_gene: TRBJ1-5
v_gene: TRBV6-2/TRBV6-3
d_gene: .

CDR3aa: CASSSETDTDTQYF
CDR3nt: TGTGCCAGCAGTTCCGAGACAGACACAGATACGCAGTATTTT
abundance: many
j_gene: TRBJ2-3
v_gene: TRBV27
d_gene: .

CDR3aa: CASSSPLVTDTQYF
CDR3nt: TGTGCCAGCAGCTCACCCTTGGTCACAGATACGCAGTATTTT
abundance: few
j_gene: TRBJ2-3
v_gene: TRBV13
d_gene: .

CDR3aa: CSARLAGVMNTGELFF
CDR3nt: TGCAGTGCTAGGCTAGCGGGAGTGATGAACACCGGGGAGCTGTTTTTT
abundance: many
j_gene: TRBJ2-2
v_gene: TRBV20-1
d_gene: TRBD2

CDR3aa: CASRTFYNEQFF
CDR3nt: TGTGCCAGCAGGACCTTCTACAATGAGCAGTTCTTC
abundance: many
j_gene: TRBJ2-1
v_gene: TRBV27
d_gene: .

CDR3aa: CSVDPSGANVLTF
CDR3nt: TGCAGCGTTGATCCCTCTGGGGCCAACGTCCTGACTTTC
abundance: .
j_gene: TRBJ2-6
v_gene: TRBV29-1
d_gene: .

CDR3aa: CASSEFLAKNIQYF
CDR3nt: TGTGCCAGCAGTGAATTCCTGGCCAAAAACATTCAGTACTTC
abundance: .
j_gene: TRBJ2-4
v_gene: TRBV2
d_gene: .

CDR3aa: CASRINRGPGNQPQHF
CDR3nt: TGTGCCAGCAGGATCAACAGGGGGCCGGGCAATCAGCCCCAGCATTTT
abundance: .
j_gene: TRBJ1-5
v_gene: TRBV12-3/TRBV12-4
d_gene: TRBD1

CDR3aa: CASSLALQGGGNEQFF
CDR3nt: TGCGCCAGCAGCTTGGCCTTACAGGGAGGGGGCAATGAGCAGTTCTTC
abundance: many
j_gene: TRBJ2-1
v_gene: TRBV5-1
d_gene: .

CDR3aa: CASSQYVPVLNEQFF
CDR3nt: TGCGCCAGCAGCCAATACGTCCCGGTCTTAAATGAGCAGTTCTTC
abundance: few
j_gene: TRBJ2-1
v_gene: TRBV4-1
d_gene: .

CDR3aa: CSVVVGYNEQFF
CDR3nt: TGCAGCGTTGTGGTCGGCTACAATGAGCAGTTCTTC
abundance: few
j_gene: TRBJ2-1
v_gene: TRBV29-1
d_gene: .

CDR3aa: CSVEADYEQYF
CDR3nt: TGCAGCGTTGAAGCAGACTACGAGCAGTACTTC
abundance: .
j_gene: TRBJ2-7
v_gene: TRBV29-1
d_gene: .

CDR3aa: CASSLAGIQETQYF
CDR3nt: TGTGCCAGCAGCCTAGCGGGGATCCAAGAGACCCAGTACTTC
abundance: few
j_gene: TRBJ2-5
v_gene: TRBV3-1
d_gene: TRBD2

CDR3aa: CASSVDREGVRRTGELFF
CDR3nt: TGTGCCAGCAGCGTTGACAGGGAAGGGGTCCGTAGAACCGGGGAGCTGTTTTTT
abundance: few
j_gene: TRBJ2-2
v_gene: TRBV2
d_gene: TRBD1